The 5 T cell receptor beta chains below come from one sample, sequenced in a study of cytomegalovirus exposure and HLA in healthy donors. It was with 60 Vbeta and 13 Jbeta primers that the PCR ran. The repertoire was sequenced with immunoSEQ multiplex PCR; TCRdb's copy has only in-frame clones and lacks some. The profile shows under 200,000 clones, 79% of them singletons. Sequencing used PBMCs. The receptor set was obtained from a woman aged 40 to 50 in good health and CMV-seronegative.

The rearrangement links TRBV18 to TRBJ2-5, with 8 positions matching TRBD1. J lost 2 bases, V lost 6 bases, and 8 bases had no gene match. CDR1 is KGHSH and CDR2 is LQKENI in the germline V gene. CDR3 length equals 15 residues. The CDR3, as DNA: TGTGCCAGCTCTCCGACAAGGACAGGGCAAGAGACCCAGTACTTC. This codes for CASSPTRTGQETQYF.

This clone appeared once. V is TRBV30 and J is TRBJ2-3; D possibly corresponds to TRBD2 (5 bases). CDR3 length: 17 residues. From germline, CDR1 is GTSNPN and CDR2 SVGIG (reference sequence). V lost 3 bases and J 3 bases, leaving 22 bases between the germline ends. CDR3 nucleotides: TGTGCCTGGAGAAGAGGGTCTTCCACCCGAACTACAGATACGCAGTATTTT. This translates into CAWRRGSSTRTTDTQYF. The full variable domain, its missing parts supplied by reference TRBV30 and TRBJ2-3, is SQTIHQWPATLVQPVGSPLSLECTVEGTSNPNLYWYRQAAGRGLQLLFYSVGIGQISSEVPQNLSASRPQDRQFILSSKKLLLSDSGFYLCAWRRGSSTRTTDTQYFGPGTRLTVL.

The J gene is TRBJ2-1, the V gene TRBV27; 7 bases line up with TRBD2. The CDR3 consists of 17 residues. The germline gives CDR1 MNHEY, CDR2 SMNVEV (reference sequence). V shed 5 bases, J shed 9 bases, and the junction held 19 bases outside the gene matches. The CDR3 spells CASSPPTGTRGYGEQFF. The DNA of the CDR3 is TGTGCCAGCAGTCCACCCACCGGGACGCGGGGGTATGGTGAGCAGTTCTTC.

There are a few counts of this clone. The CDR3 region has the DNA TGCGCCAGCAGCCACAAGACTAGCGGGGGGGCCGTGGGGCAGTATTTT. As protein: CASSHKTSGGAVGQYF. The V gene is TRBV5-1, the J gene TRBJ2-3; 14 bases are shared with TRBD2. J lost 11 bases, V lost 4 bases, and 12 bases had no gene match. Per the germline V gene, CDR1 is SGHRS and CDR2 is YFSETQ. This CDR3 region has 16 residues.

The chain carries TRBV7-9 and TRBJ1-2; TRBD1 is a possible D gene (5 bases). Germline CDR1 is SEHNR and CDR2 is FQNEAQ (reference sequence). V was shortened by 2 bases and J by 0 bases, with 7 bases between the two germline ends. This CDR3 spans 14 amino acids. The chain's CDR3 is CASSLQGANYGYTF. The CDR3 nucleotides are TGTGCCAGCAGCTTACAAGGGGCTAACTATGGCTACACCTTC.